This is a list of T cell receptor beta chains from one sample in a study of T cells in Graves' hyperthyroidism and ophthalmopathy. Each CDR3 protein gets one entry after TCRdb re-called the multiplex PCR reads with MiXCR. The sample carries about 640,000 distinct CDR3 sequences, around 20% recorded once. Material: blood. The receptors here all came from a young man with Graves' ophthalmopathy. Both conserved end residues are part of each CDR3. A D gene is named only where the DNA matches it firmly. Clone size, where shown, is once, few, many, or a class for clones that have expanded.

CDR3nt: TGTGCCAGCAGTTACTTTCGGACTGCGTTTCAAGGCTACACCTTC
CDR3aa: CASSYFRTAFQGYTF
v_gene: TRBV6-6
d_gene: .
j_gene: TRBJ1-2
abundance: many

CDR3nt: TGTGCCAGCAGCTTGGTCTCCGGGACTAGCGATTACGAGCAGTACTTC
CDR3aa: CASSLVSGTSDYEQYF
v_gene: TRBV5-4
d_gene: TRBD2
j_gene: TRBJ2-7
abundance: few

CDR3nt: TGTGCCAGCAGCCAAACCCCACGAGGGACCGGGGAGCTGTTTTTT
CDR3aa: CASSQTPRGTGELFF
v_gene: TRBV3-1
d_gene: .
j_gene: TRBJ2-2
abundance: .

CDR3nt: TGTGCCAGCAGCTTAGGGTACAGACTCCCCCGGACAAACCATTCCTACGAGCAGTACTTC
CDR3aa: CASSLGYRLPRTNHSYEQYF
v_gene: TRBV11-2
d_gene: .
j_gene: TRBJ2-7
abundance: few

CDR3nt: TGTGCCAGCAGCGCGGGGACTAGCGGGGGCAATGAGCAGTTCTTC
CDR3aa: CASSAGTSGGNEQFF
v_gene: TRBV9
d_gene: TRBD2
j_gene: TRBJ2-1
abundance: .

CDR3nt: TGTGCCAGCAGTGACCGGGACAGGGGAACCCCAAATTCACCCCTCCACTTT
CDR3aa: CASSDRDRGTPNSPLHF
v_gene: TRBV2
d_gene: TRBD1
j_gene: TRBJ1-6
abundance: few

CDR3nt: TGCGCCAGCAGCCAAGATCTCGTGGGGCCGGGCACTGAAGCTTTCTTT
CDR3aa: CASSQDLVGPGTEAFF
v_gene: TRBV4-1
d_gene: .
j_gene: TRBJ1-1
abundance: few

CDR3nt: TGTGCCAGCAGTGCATTTCTAGCGGGAGTACCCGGGGAGCTGTTTTTT
CDR3aa: CASSAFLAGVPGELFF
v_gene: TRBV25-1
d_gene: TRBD2
j_gene: TRBJ2-2
abundance: .

CDR3nt: TGTGCCAGCAGCTTTAGGACGGGGAACACTGAAGCTTTCTTT
CDR3aa: CASSFRTGNTEAFF
v_gene: TRBV5-6
d_gene: .
j_gene: TRBJ1-1
abundance: .

CDR3nt: TGCGCCAGCAGCCCCGGATCCGGGACTAGCGGGTACAATGAGCAGTTCTTC
CDR3aa: CASSPGSGTSGYNEQFF
v_gene: TRBV5-1
d_gene: TRBD2
j_gene: TRBJ2-1
abundance: .

CDR3nt: TGCAGTGCCAGCCCGAAGCAGGGGGCGACCTACGAGCAGTACTTC
CDR3aa: CSASPKQGATYEQYF
v_gene: TRBV20-1
d_gene: TRBD1
j_gene: TRBJ2-7
abundance: .

CDR3nt: TGCGCCAGCAGCTTGCTAGTCAGGGACGAGCAGTACTTC
CDR3aa: CASSLLVRDEQYF
v_gene: TRBV5-1
d_gene: .
j_gene: TRBJ2-7
abundance: few

CDR3nt: TGTGCCAGCAGTCTAAAGACAGGGCCTTACGAGCAGTACTTC
CDR3aa: CASSLKTGPYEQYF
v_gene: TRBV27
d_gene: TRBD1
j_gene: TRBJ2-7
abundance: many

CDR3nt: TGTGCCAGCAGTTACTCAAGCTCCTATAATTCACCCCTCCACTTT
CDR3aa: CASSYSSSYNSPLHF
v_gene: TRBV6-6
d_gene: .
j_gene: TRBJ1-6
abundance: .

CDR3nt: TGTGCTAGTGGTTTGACAACCGGGACCGTCTACGAGCAGTACTTC
CDR3aa: CASGLTTGTVYEQYF
v_gene: TRBV12-5
d_gene: .
j_gene: TRBJ2-7
abundance: .

CDR3nt: TGTGCCAGCAGGGCGAGGGAGGGCCAAAACGGGGAGCTGTTTTTT
CDR3aa: CASRAREGQNGELFF
v_gene: TRBV7-2
d_gene: TRBD2
j_gene: TRBJ2-2
abundance: many